These 15 T cell receptor beta chains originate from one sample sequenced in a study of Ad26.COV2.S vaccination and SARS-CoV-2 variants. The treatment was: 15 to 20 received Ad26.COV2.S at low or high dose, single or two shots; several received placebo; per-sample allocation not given. Sampling took place 63 days after the first vaccine or placebo injection. This table comes from immunoSEQ multiplex PCR, and its TCRdb copy is limited to in-frame clones, with some not included. The repertoire holds about 680,000 clones, with approximately 88% as singletons. The material sequenced was peripheral blood, taken in a trial of Ad26.COV2.S vaccine versus placebo. Every receptor here comes from a person aged 18-65 years who received the Ad26.COV2.S COVID-19 vaccine or a placebo.

The rearrangement links TRBV5-5 to TRBJ2-3; tentative D call: TRBD1 (5 bases). The CDR3 consists of 14 residues. Germline lookup yields CDR1 SGHKS and CDR2 YYEKEE (reference sequence). The V gene lost 6 bases and the J gene lost 3 bases, with 14 bases spanning the gap. The CDR3 coding sequence is TGTGCCAGCACCACCACCAGGGTTACAGATACGCAGTATTTT. Protein product: CASTTTRVTDTQYF. The whole variable domain, remainder taken from reference TRBV5-5 and TRBJ2-3, is DAGVTQSPTHLIKTRGQQVTLRCSPISGHKSVSWYQQVLGQGPQFIFQYYEKEERGRGNFPDRFSARQFPNYSSELNVNALLLGDSALYLCASTTTRVTDTQYFGPGTRLTVL.

The rearrangement uses TRBV25-1 and TRBJ2-6, with no clear D. The length of the CDR3 is 13 residues. With 1 base removed from V and 2 bases from J, the gap between germline ends came to 0 bases. CDR1 and CDR2 (germline): MGHDK, SYGVNS. The CDR3 bases are TGTGCCAGCAGTGAATCTGGGGCCAACGTCCTGACTTTC. This codes for CASSESGANVLTF.

The rearrangement joins TRBV29-1 to TRBJ2-5; 9 nucleotides align to TRBD2. From germline, CDR1 is SQVTM and CDR2 ANQGSEA. The CDR3 is made up of 14 amino acids. J lost 2 bases, V lost 1 base, and 2 bases had no gene match. The CDR3 nucleotides are TGCAGCGTTGAAGGGACTAGCGAACAAGAGACCCAGTACTTC. It specifies CSVEGTSEQETQYF.

The chain couples TRBV6-2 or TRBV6-3 to TRBJ1-4; TRBD1 might be the D (5 bases). The length of the CDR3 is 14 residues. Trimming took off 6 bases at V and 5 bases at J, with 13 bases between the two ends. The germline gives CDR1 MNHEY, CDR2 SVGEGT. CDR3 region: CASSLGTINEKLFF. The CDR3 DNA is TGTGCCAGCAGCTTGGGGACCATCAATGAAAAACTGTTTTTT.

CDR3 sequence: CASTPRQSEKLFF. The DNA for the CDR3 is TGTGCCAGCACCCCTCGGCAATCCGAAAAACTGTTTTTT. The genes are TRBV12-3 or TRBV12-4 and TRBJ1-4; D ambiguous. CDR3 length: 13 residues. Trimming cost V 7 bases and J 8 bases, with 14 bases left between them.

This sequence joins TRBV4-2 and TRBJ1-2; tentatively, D is TRBD1 (5 bases). Germline V CDR1 and CDR2: LGHNA, YNFKEQ. The V end was cut by 3 bases, the J end by 4 bases, with 12 bases between. The CDR3 covers 14 residues. This chain's CDR3 is CASSQGDGIYGYTF. CDR3 coding DNA: TGTGCCAGCAGCCAGGGGGACGGGATCTATGGCTACACCTTC.

This rearrangement joins TRBV3-1 (or the pseudogene TRBV3-2) to TRBJ2-1; no clear D. The V end lost 5 bases, the J end lost 8 bases, and 10 bases lay between the germline ends. The germline V gene has CDR1 LGHDT and CDR2 YNNKEL (reference sequence). The CDR3 has 12 amino acids. The CDR3, as DNA: TGTGCCAGCAGCGGTGGTGGTTATGAGCAGTTCTTC. It is translated as CASSGGGYEQFF.

The rearrangement links TRBV20-1 to TRBJ2-5; D is ambiguous. This CDR3 has 11 residues. Trimming pared 4 bases from V and 4 bases from J, leaving 7 bases between. From germline, CDR1 is DFQATT and CDR2 SNEGSKA (reference sequence). This CDR3 is CSANTLETQYF. For the CDR3, the DNA is TGCAGTGCTAACACATTAGAGACCCAGTACTTC.

This chain uses TRBV15 with TRBJ2-7; D might be TRBD1 (5 bases). The CDR3 is 12 amino acids. CDR1 and CDR2 from the germline V gene are LNHNV and YYDKDF (reference sequence). V was pared by 4 bases and J by 3 bases, with 7 bases between. CDR3 residues: CATSIDSYEQYF. The CDR3, as DNA: TGTGCCACCAGCATTGACAGCTACGAGCAGTACTTC.

The chain has TRBV18 and TRBJ1-1; perhaps TRBD1 as D (5 bases). CDR3 length: 15 amino acids. The germline CDR1 and CDR2 sequences are KGHSH and LQKENI. Trimming took off 3 bases at V and 2 bases at J, with 13 bases between the two ends. As DNA, the CDR3 is TGTGCCAGCTCACCCTTGGGGACGGATAACACTGAAGCTTTCTTT. This gives the protein CASSPLGTDNTEAFF.

This clone was recorded once. The chain couples TRBV18 to TRBJ2-1, with D perhaps given as TRBD1 or TRBD2 (5 bases each). The V gene lost 3 bases and the J gene lost 8 bases, with 14 bases spanning the gap. The CDR3 totals 14 residues. Germline assignment: CDR1 KGHSH and CDR2 LQKENI. CDR3 bases: TGTGCCAGCTCACCTGACTTTGGGGGAGATGAGCAGTTCTTC. Amino acids: CASSPDFGGDEQFF.

The chain uses TRBV11-2 and TRBJ2-5; no definite D call. CDR1 is SGHAT, CDR2 FQNNGV, per germline. The ends were cut back, 4 bases at V and 7 bases at J, with 16 bases in the middle. The length of the CDR3 is 14 residues. The CDR3 nucleotides read TGTGCCAGCAGCTACCGGGCCAAACCTGGGACCCAGTACTTC. It codes for CASSYRAKPGTQYF.

This chain joins TRBV10-2 and TRBJ2-4, with 11 nucleotides matching TRBD1. Losses at the gene ends were 3 bases for V and 6 bases for J; bases not matched to a gene: 4. This CDR3 is 15 amino acids long. CDR1 is WSHSY and CDR2 is SAAADI in the germline V gene. CDR3 sequence reads: CASSEGTGGINIQYF. The CDR3 DNA follows: TGCGCCAGCAGTGAAGGGACAGGGGGGATAAACATTCAGTACTTC.

CDR3 coding DNA: TGTGCCAGCAGCCCCCCTACGGAGACCCAGTACTTC. This encodes CASSPPTETQYF. The rearrangement links TRBV12-3 or TRBV12-4 to TRBJ2-5; D is unclear. CDR3 length: 12 residues. Trimming stripped 6 bases from V and 5 bases from J, with 10 bases between.

A note on this clone: Additional DNA sequences in this sample encode the identical CDR3. V gene TRBV5-1 combines with J gene TRBJ2-7; TRBD1 matches 10 bases. Per germline, CDR1 SGHRS and CDR2 YFSETQ. The CDR3 spans 13 residues. V gave up 3 bases and J gave up 3 bases; unmatched junction bases: 0. CDR3 in amino acids: CASSWDRGYEQYF. CDR3 bases: TGCGCCAGCAGCTGGGACAGGGGCTACGAGCAGTACTTC.